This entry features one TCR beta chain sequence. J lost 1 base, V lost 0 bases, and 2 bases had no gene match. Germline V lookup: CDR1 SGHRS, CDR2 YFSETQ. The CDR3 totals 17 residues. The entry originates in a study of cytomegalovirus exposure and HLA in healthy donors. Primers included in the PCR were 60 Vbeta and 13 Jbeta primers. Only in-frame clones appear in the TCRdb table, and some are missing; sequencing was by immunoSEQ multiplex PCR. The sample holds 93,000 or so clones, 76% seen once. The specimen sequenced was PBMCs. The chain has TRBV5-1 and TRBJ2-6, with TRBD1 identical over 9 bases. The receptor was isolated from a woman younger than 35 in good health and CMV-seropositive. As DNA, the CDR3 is TGCGCCAGCAGCTTGGGGGACAGGGCTTCTGGGGCCAACGTCCTGACTTTC. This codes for CASSLGDRASGANVLTF.